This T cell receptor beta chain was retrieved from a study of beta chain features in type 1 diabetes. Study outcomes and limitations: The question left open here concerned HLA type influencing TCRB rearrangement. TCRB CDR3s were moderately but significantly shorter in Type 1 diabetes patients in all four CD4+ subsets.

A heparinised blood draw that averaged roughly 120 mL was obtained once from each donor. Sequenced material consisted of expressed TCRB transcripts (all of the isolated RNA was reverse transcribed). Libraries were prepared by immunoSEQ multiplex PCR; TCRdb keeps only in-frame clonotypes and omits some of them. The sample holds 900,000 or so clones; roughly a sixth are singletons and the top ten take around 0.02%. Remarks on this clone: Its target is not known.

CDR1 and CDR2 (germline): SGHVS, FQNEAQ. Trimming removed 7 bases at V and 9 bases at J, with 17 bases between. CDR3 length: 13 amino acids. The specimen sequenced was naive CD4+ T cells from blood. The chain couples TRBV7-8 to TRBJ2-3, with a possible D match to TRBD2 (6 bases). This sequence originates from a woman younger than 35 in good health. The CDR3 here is CASNNPPGVTQYF. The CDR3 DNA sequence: TGTGCCAGCAACAATCCACCGGGGGTAACGCAGTATTTT.